Sequencing of this TCR beta chain was carried out in a study of blood T cell repertoires in COVID-19. Study information: Sites in the United States, Italy and Spain provided acute and convalescent COVID-19 samples. In each case, the material was cDNA or gDNA derived from T cells, B-cell-depleted T cells, or PBMCs.

This CDR3 comprises 17 residues. The V and J ends lost 1 base and 3 bases, in that order; junction bases with no gene match: 8. Germline values: CDR1 LGHDT, CDR2 YNNKEL (reference sequence). Assay: immunoSEQ multiplex PCR; the TCRdb copy retains only in-frame clones and omits some. Among 100,000 or so clones, roughly 80% were seen once, and the ten largest hold 15%. Sequenced material: peripheral blood. This TCR was sampled from a woman aged 80 or over with acute or convalescent COVID-19. The chain couples TRBV3-1 (or the pseudogene TRBV3-2) to TRBJ2-4, with TRBD2 matching 8 bases. CDR3 in DNA: TGTGCCAGCAGCCAAGGGCGGGGGGCGCTGGGCAAAAACATTCAGTACTTC. Amino acids: CASSQGRGALGKNIQYF.